These 8 T cell receptor beta chains were all obtained from the same sample, sequenced in a study of blood T cell repertoires in COVID-19 (TCRdb year 2020). Library preparation employed the immunoSEQ multiplex PCR assay. In its TCRdb copy, this immuneACCESS table keeps in-frame sequences only and misses some clones. Where compared with another copy, unresolved V genes explain less than half of these, and the others have no known cause. The sample contains around 30,000 clones, about 89% of them found a single time. The top ten clonotypes cover around 0.53% of the sample. The sequenced sample was peripheral blood. The receptors stem from a middle-aged woman with active or convalescent COVID-19.

The chain carries TRBV7-2 and TRBJ2-7; TRBD1 matches 8 bases. Germline CDR1 and CDR2: SGHTA and FQGNSA. V dropped 0 bases and J dropped 1; count of bases not matched to a gene: 2. The CDR3 length is 15 residues. The CDR3 DNA is TGTGCCAGCAGCTTAGCGACAGGGGCGTCCTACGAGCAGTACTTC. Translated: CASSLATGASYEQYF. The full variable domain, its missing parts supplied by reference TRBV7-2 and TRBJ2-7, is GAGVSQSPSNKVTEKGKDVELRCDPISGHTALYWYRQSLGQGLEFLIYFQGNSAPDKSGLPSDRFSAERTGGSVSTLTIQRTQQEDSAVYLCASSLATGASYEQYFGPGTRLTVT.

The chain combines TRBV2 with TRBJ1-6; 8 bases match TRBD1. The length of the CDR3 is 11 residues. V lost 7 bases to trimming and J lost 13 bases; unmatched junction nucleotides: 3. Germline V lookup: CDR1 SNHLY, CDR2 FYNNEI. CDR3 region: CASTQGAPLHF. Written as DNA, the CDR3 is TGTGCCAGCACCCAGGGGGCTCCCCTCCACTTT.

The chain couples TRBV28 to TRBJ1-1, with D hard to call. Looked up from germline, CDR1 is MDHEN and CDR2 is SYDVKM. This CDR3 has 13 residues. Trimming left V 8 bases short and J 0 bases short, with 10 bases between. CDR3 sequence: CASRPTVNTEAFF. The CDR3 DNA sequence: TGTGCCAGCCGACCCACAGTGAACACTGAAGCTTTCTTT.

This clone appeared a single time. The rearrangement links TRBV11-2 to TRBJ1-1; no clear D. Germline CDR1 reads SGHAT; CDR2 reads FQNNGV. Trimming pared 1 base from V and 4 bases from J, leaving 10 bases between. The CDR3 has 14 amino acids. The CDR3 nucleotides are TGTGCCAGCAGCTTAGGGCGAGGGCGCACTGAAGCTTTCTTT. Translating gives CASSLGRGRTEAFF.

This clone has just a few counts. The chain couples TRBV6-5 to TRBJ1-1; D is uncertain. V was trimmed by 7 bases and J by 4 bases, leaving 19 bases between them. The CDR3 runs to 15 residues. Germline CDR1 MNHEY, CDR2 SVGAGI. Written as DNA, the CDR3 is TGTGCCAGCACCTCTACCACCGCTTCTAGCACTGAAGCTTTCTTT. Translated: CASTSTTASSTEAFF.

The chain carries TRBV27 and TRBJ2-7, with 10 bases identical to TRBD1. The V segment lost 5 bases and the J segment 4 bases; nucleotides outside the gene matches: 8. Germline CDR1 is MNHEY and CDR2 is SMNVEV (reference sequence). The CDR3 sequence is 15 residues long. The CDR3: CASSPQTGGVYEQYF. For the CDR3, the DNA is TGTGCCAGCAGTCCCCAGACAGGGGGCGTATACGAGCAGTACTTC.

The rearrangement links TRBV28 to TRBJ1-2, with a possible D match to TRBD1 (6 bases). Germline V gene lookup returns CDR1 MDHEN and CDR2 SYDVKM. The ends were cut back, 8 bases at V and 8 bases at J, with 21 bases in the middle. CDR3 length equals 14 residues. CDR3 bases: TGTGCCAGCCGATTTTCGACAGGATTGAGGGGCTACACCTTC. Encoded protein: CASRFSTGLRGYTF.

V is TRBV19 and J is TRBJ1-1; D is uncertain. The CDR3 covers 13 residues. V lost 0 bases, J lost 3 bases, and 5 bases lay in between. Germline V gene lookup returns CDR1 LNHDA and CDR2 SQIVND (reference sequence). The CDR3 region is CASSIDTDTEAFF. CDR3 nucleotides: TGTGCCAGTAGTATAGACACAGACACTGAAGCTTTCTTT.